This is a list of T cell receptor beta chains from one sample in a study of T cell changes during pregnancy in multiple sclerosis. The method was immunoSEQ multiplex PCR; TCRdb's version includes in-frame clones alone and lacks a portion of them. In the table there are roughly 85,000 clones, just over 90% of which are singletons. This material consisted of peripheral blood, taken in the first trimester of pregnancy. These receptors came from a female donor with multiple sclerosis, enrolled in a pregnancy study. Each CDR3 is given with its conserved first and last residue. Fields, in order: V gene, clone size, J gene, D gene, CDR3 protein, CDR3 DNA. D genes are given only for firm matches. Size tells how often a clone was seen (once, few, many) or the class of an expanded clone, and some rows leave it out.

v_call: TRBV19
clone_size: -
j_call: TRBJ1-3
d_call: -
cdr3_aa: CASSTLGARAGNTIYF
cdr3_nt: TGTGCCAGTAGTACTCTGGGGGCCAGGGCTGGAAACACCATATATTTT

v_call: TRBV18
clone_size: -
j_call: TRBJ2-1
d_call: TRBD1
cdr3_aa: CASSLQGKFWLDEQFF
cdr3_nt: TGTGCCAGCTCCCTACAGGGGAAATTCTGGTTAGATGAGCAGTTCTTC

v_call: TRBV7-9
clone_size: -
j_call: TRBJ2-2
d_call: -
cdr3_aa: CASSSPTTGSTGELFF
cdr3_nt: TGTGCCAGCAGCTCACCCACGACAGGATCCACCGGGGAGCTGTTTTTT

v_call: TRBV5-6
clone_size: -
j_call: TRBJ1-4
d_call: -
cdr3_aa: CASSFLGVNEKLFF
cdr3_nt: TGTGCCAGCAGCTTCTTAGGGGTAAATGAAAAACTGTTTTTT

v_call: TRBV25-1
clone_size: -
j_call: TRBJ2-5
d_call: TRBD2
cdr3_aa: CASSRGLAGGPETQYF
cdr3_nt: TGTGCCAGCAGTCGGGGACTAGCGGGAGGGCCAGAGACCCAGTACTTC

v_call: TRBV9
clone_size: -
j_call: TRBJ1-5
d_call: TRBD1
cdr3_aa: CASSVDEGAGQPQHF
cdr3_nt: TGTGCCAGCAGCGTAGATGAGGGGGCTGGTCAGCCCCAGCATTTT

v_call: TRBV11-3
clone_size: -
j_call: TRBJ2-5
d_call: TRBD1
cdr3_aa: CASSKRIGTGWQETQYF
cdr3_nt: TGTGCCAGCAGCAAACGAATAGGGACAGGGTGGCAAGAGACCCAGTACTTC

v_call: TRBV27
clone_size: few
j_call: TRBJ1-2
d_call: TRBD1
cdr3_aa: CASSRQGAGYGYTF
cdr3_nt: TGTGCCAGCAGTCGACAGGGGGCGGGCTATGGCTACACCTTC

v_call: TRBV4-1
clone_size: -
j_call: TRBJ2-7
d_call: -
cdr3_aa: CASSQEPGATLEQYF
cdr3_nt: TGCGCCAGCAGCCAAGAACCTGGGGCTACCCTCGAGCAGTACTTC

v_call: TRBV9
clone_size: -
j_call: TRBJ1-2
d_call: TRBD1
cdr3_aa: CASSHKQGVNYGYTF
cdr3_nt: TGTGCCAGCAGCCATAAACAGGGGGTAAACTATGGCTACACCTTC

v_call: TRBV6-5
clone_size: once
j_call: TRBJ2-7
d_call: TRBD2
cdr3_aa: CASSYVTSGSGEQYF
cdr3_nt: TGTGCCAGCAGTTACGTAACTAGCGGGAGCGGCGAGCAGTACTTC

v_call: TRBV2
clone_size: -
j_call: TRBJ1-5
d_call: -
cdr3_aa: CASSEKRAGARQPQHF
cdr3_nt: TGTGCCAGCAGTGAAAAGAGGGCAGGGGCGAGGCAGCCCCAGCATTTT

v_call: TRBV5-5
clone_size: once
j_call: TRBJ2-5
d_call: -
cdr3_aa: CASSRTLAKQETQYF
cdr3_nt: TGTGCCAGCAGCCGTACCCTAGCGAAACAAGAGACCCAGTACTTC

v_call: TRBV5-8
clone_size: -
j_call: TRBJ1-1
d_call: TRBD1
cdr3_aa: CASSADRETEAFF
cdr3_nt: TGTGCCAGCAGCGCGGACAGGGAAACTGAAGCTTTCTTT

v_call: TRBV11-3
clone_size: -
j_call: TRBJ1-6
d_call: -
cdr3_aa: CASRDQGRGFDSPLHF
cdr3_nt: TGTGCCAGCAGGGATCAGGGTAGGGGGTTCGATTCACCCCTCCACTTT

v_call: TRBV21-1
clone_size: -
j_call: TRBJ1-3
d_call: -
cdr3_aa: CASIGVAASGNTIYF
cdr3_nt: TGTGCCAGCATCGGGGTGGCAGCCTCTGGAAACACCATATATTTT